The entry below describes one T cell receptor (beta chain). Antigen: not known. Each patient experienced a relapse that followed autologous stem cell transplantation, and brentuximab vedotin exposure varied. The sample is drawn from a study of PD-1 blockade in classical Hodgkin lymphoma. Study as a whole: Each patient was given nivolumab 3 mg/kg through a vein every 2 weeks.

Study findings and constraints: Baseline TCR diversity was reportedly lower in newly diagnosed patients than healthy donors. Patients starting nivolumab under 1 year after ASCT were excluded. CD4+ TCR diversity climbed significantly by C4D1, unlike CD8+ TCR diversity.

Sequencing used immunoSEQ multiplex PCR; TCRdb keeps in-frame clones, though not all of them. The data contain roughly 150,000 clones, approximately 72% of them singletons. The germline V gene has CDR1 ENHRY and CDR2 SYGVKD. With 0 bases removed from V and 5 bases from J, the gap between germline ends came to 14 bases. This CDR3 is built from 15 residues. Sequenced material: peripheral blood mononuclear cells (PBMCs), taken before the second cycle of nivolumab. V is TRBV10-3 and J is TRBJ2-7, with D tentatively TRBD1 or TRBD2 (6 bases each). This receptor was taken from a human donor with classical Hodgkin lymphoma. The CDR3 protein is CAISESGGPHNEQYF. In nucleotides, the CDR3 is TGTGCCATCAGTGAGTCGGGGGGCCCCCACAACGAGCAGTACTTC.